This is a list of T cell receptor beta chains from one sample in a study of early T cells in non-severe SARS-CoV-2 infection. TCRdb redid the calling of the 5' RACE reads with MiXCR, one entry per CDR3 protein. The table lists 35,000 to 50,000 distinct CDR3 sequences, about a quarter of them singletons. The sample was whole blood, taken at baseline. Receptors were obtained from an adult who was a healthcare worker with PCR-confirmed SARS-CoV-2 infection or an uninfected control (not recorded which). Each CDR3 is given with its conserved first and last residue. The D gene is left open where the match is weak. Rows may omit the clone size; those that give it use once, few, many or a size class.

j_gene | abundance | v_gene | d_gene | CDR3nt | CDR3aa
TRBJ2-1 | few | TRBV2 | NA | TGTGCCAGCAGTTACTACAATGAGCAGTTCTTC | CASSYYNEQFF
TRBJ2-7 | few | TRBV5-8 | TRBD2 | TGTGCCAGCAGCTTTGGGACTAACGAGCAGTACTTC | CASSFGTNEQYF
TRBJ1-4 | few | TRBV19 | NA | TGTGCCAGTCGTGGCTACGGCGGACTGTTTTTT | CASRGYGGLFF
TRBJ1-5 | NA | TRBV4-3 | NA | TGCGCCAGCAGCCAAGACAGAAATCAGCCCCAGCATTTT | CASSQDRNQPQHF
TRBJ2-7 | NA | TRBV5-1 | TRBD2 | TGCGCCAGCAGCTTCTATCCCGAGCGGGGGGCCCCCTACGAGCAGTACTTC | CASSFYPERGAPYEQYF
TRBJ2-5 | few | TRBV7-8 | NA | TGTGCCAGCAGCCCTTCCCAAGAGACCCAGTACTTC | CASSPSQETQYF
TRBJ2-7 | NA | TRBV5-4 | TRBD2 | TGTGCCAGCAGCTATAAGGGCGGGGGGAACGAGCAGTACTTC | CASSYKGGGNEQYF
TRBJ2-7 | NA | TRBV11-2 | NA | TGTGCCAGCAGCCTGGACTCTTACTCCTACGAGCAGTACTTC | CASSLDSYSYEQYF
TRBJ2-3 | few | TRBV7-3 | NA | TGTGCCAGCAGCTCACCGACAGATACGCAGTATTTT | CASSSPTDTQYF
TRBJ2-3 | NA | TRBV11-2 | TRBD1 | TGTGCCAGCAGCTCGACAGGGGGCCTTGCAGATACGCAGTATTTT | CASSSTGGLADTQYF
TRBJ2-4 | few | TRBV7-9 | TRBD2 | TGTGCCAGCAGCACACCCCTAGCGGGGGGCGATCCCAAAAACATTCAGTACTTC | CASSTPLAGGDPKNIQYF
TRBJ1-1 | few | TRBV4-1 | NA | TGCGCCAGCAGCCAGGCACAGGGATTCACTGAAGCTTTCTTT | CASSQAQGFTEAFF
TRBJ1-1 | NA | TRBV25-1 | NA | TGTGCCAGCAGTGCGGGGCCCACTGAAGCTTTCTTT | CASSAGPTEAFF
TRBJ1-1 | NA | TRBV7-6 | TRBD1 | TGTGCCAGCAGCTTAGGCACAGGGGTAAGAGCTTTCTTT | CASSLGTGVRAFF
TRBJ2-5 | NA | TRBV29-1 | TRBD2 | TGCAGCGTTGATGGACTAGCGGGCCACGAGACCCAGTACTTC | CSVDGLAGHETQYF
TRBJ1-2 | NA | TRBV7-2 | NA | TGTGCCAGCAGCTTAGAGGGCATCGATGGCTACACCTTC | CASSLEGIDGYTF
TRBJ1-4 | many | TRBV2 | TRBD1 | TGTGCCAGCAGTGAAACCGGGACAGGGAATGAAAAACTGTTTTTT | CASSETGTGNEKLFF
TRBJ2-2 | NA | TRBV13 | TRBD1 | TGTGCCAGCAGCTGGGGACAGGGGGACACCGGGGAGCTGTTTTTT | CASSWGQGDTGELFF
TRBJ2-7 | NA | TRBV20-1 | TRBD2 | TGCAGTGCTAGAAGCTGGACTAGCGACTACGAGCAGTACTTC | CSARSWTSDYEQYF
TRBJ1-6 | NA | TRBV4-2 | NA | TGTGCCAGCAGCCAAGAGGTGCAGTTCTATAATTCACCCCTCCACTTT | CASSQEVQFYNSPLHF
TRBJ2-7 | few | TRBV20-1 | NA | TGCAGTGCTGCCCAAGGAAGTCCCTACGAGCAGTACTTC | CSAAQGSPYEQYF
TRBJ2-3 | few | TRBV4-2 | NA | TGTGCCAGCAGCCCCGCCGCGATAGATACGCAGTATTTT | CASSPAAIDTQYF
TRBJ2-2 | NA | TRBV10-3 | NA | TGTGCCATCAGGAGCGACAGTTCGAACACCGGGGAGCTGTTTTTT | CAIRSDSSNTGELFF
TRBJ2-7 | NA | TRBV20-1 | TRBD1 | TGCAGTGCGCGGGACAGGAGCTACGAGCAGTACTTC | CSARDRSYEQYF
TRBJ2-5 | NA | TRBV5-5 | NA | TGTGCCAGCAGCTTACAGGACGCCCTGCGGGACCAGTACTTC | CASSLQDALRDQYF
TRBJ2-5 | few | TRBV15 | TRBD2 | TGTGCCACCAATTTTGGACTAGCCCCAGAGACCCAGTACTTC | CATNFGLAPETQYF
TRBJ1-1 | NA | TRBV9 | NA | TGTGCCAGCAGCGGGACAAACACTGAAGCTTTCTTT | CASSGTNTEAFF
TRBJ2-1 | few | TRBV5-4 | NA | TGTGCCAGCAGCTTGGATTGGGCGGAAAGGGACAATGAGCAGTTCTTC | CASSLDWAERDNEQFF
TRBJ2-3 | few | TRBV6-2/TRBV6-3 | NA | TGTGCCAGCAGGCGGTCAGGGGTCGCAGATACGCAGTATTTT | CASRRSGVADTQYF
TRBJ1-1 | few | TRBV6-2/TRBV6-3 | NA | TGTGCCAGCAGTTACTCCCAGTGGGGGCGGGGGACTGAAGCTTTCTTT | CASSYSQWGRGTEAFF
TRBJ1-5 | few | TRBV6-2/TRBV6-3 | NA | TGTGCCAGCAGTTACCCGACCTATTCTTTTCAGCCCCAGCATTTT | CASSYPTYSFQPQHF
TRBJ2-7 | once | TRBV7-2 | TRBD1 | TGTGCCAGCAGCTTCGTGACAGGGGGAAGCTCCTACGAGCAGTACTTC | CASSFVTGGSSYEQYF
TRBJ2-1 | few | TRBV10-2 | TRBD2 | TGCGCCAGCAGAATCGCGGGGGGGCCCGTTGAGCAGTTCTTC | CASRIAGGPVEQFF
TRBJ2-7 | many | TRBV7-4 | TRBD1 | TGTGCCAGCAGCTACAGGGGGCCTTCGTGCGAGCAGTACTTC | CASSYRGPSCEQYF
TRBJ2-5 | NA | TRBV6-1 | TRBD2 | TGTGCCAGCAGTGAAGGTTTCAGCGGGGGGATGGAGACCCAGTACTTC | CASSEGFSGGMETQYF
TRBJ2-7 | NA | TRBV12-3/TRBV12-4 | TRBD1 | TGTGCCAGCAGTTCCCGGGACAGGGACCGGGGTGAGCAGTACTTC | CASSSRDRDRGEQYF
TRBJ1-2 | NA | TRBV12-3/TRBV12-4 | TRBD1 | TGTGCCAGCAGTTTACAGGGGGGCTATGGCTACACCTTC | CASSLQGGYGYTF
TRBJ1-4 | NA | TRBV7-6 | TRBD1 | TGTGCCAGCAGTCCACAGGGGATGGGTGAAAAACTGTTTTTT | CASSPQGMGEKLFF
TRBJ1-6 | many | TRBV4-1 | NA | TGCGCCAGCAGCCAAGAATATAGCAATTCACCCCTCCACTTT | CASSQEYSNSPLHF
TRBJ1-3 | NA | TRBV11-2 | NA | TGTGCCATTCGGACCGTCTCTGGAAACACCATATATTTT | CAIRTVSGNTIYF
TRBJ2-3 | NA | TRBV12-3/TRBV12-4 | TRBD2 | TGTGCCAGCAGTCCCTGGACTAGCGGGGGGCTTAGCACAGATACGCAGTATTTT | CASSPWTSGGLSTDTQYF
TRBJ2-5 | NA | TRBV5-6 | TRBD2 | TGTGCCAGCAGCTTCGGGACTAGCGTTAACGGAGAGACCCAGTACTTC | CASSFGTSVNGETQYF